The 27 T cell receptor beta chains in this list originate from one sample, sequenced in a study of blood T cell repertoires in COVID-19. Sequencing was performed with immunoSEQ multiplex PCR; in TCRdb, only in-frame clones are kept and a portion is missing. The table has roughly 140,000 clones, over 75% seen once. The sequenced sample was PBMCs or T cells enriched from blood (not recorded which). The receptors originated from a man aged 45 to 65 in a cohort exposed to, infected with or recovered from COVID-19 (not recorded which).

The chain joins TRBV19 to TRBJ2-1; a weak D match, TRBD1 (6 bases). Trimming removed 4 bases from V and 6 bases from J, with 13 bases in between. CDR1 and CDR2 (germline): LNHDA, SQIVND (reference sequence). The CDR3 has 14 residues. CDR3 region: CASSTRQDFNEQFF. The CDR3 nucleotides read TGTGCCAGTAGTACGCGACAGGACTTCAATGAGCAGTTCTTC.

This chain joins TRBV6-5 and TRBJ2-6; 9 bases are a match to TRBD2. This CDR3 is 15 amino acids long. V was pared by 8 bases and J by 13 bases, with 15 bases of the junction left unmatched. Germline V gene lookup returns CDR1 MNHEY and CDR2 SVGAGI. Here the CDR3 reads CASGVAGARGWVLTF. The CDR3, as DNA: TGTGCCAGCGGGGTAGCGGGGGCCCGTGGATGGGTCCTGACTTTC.

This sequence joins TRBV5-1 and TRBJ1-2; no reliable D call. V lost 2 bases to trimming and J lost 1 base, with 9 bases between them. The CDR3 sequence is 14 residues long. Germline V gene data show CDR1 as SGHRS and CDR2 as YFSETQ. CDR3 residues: CASSLEGFNYGYTF. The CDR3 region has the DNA TGCGCCAGCAGCTTAGAGGGCTTTAACTATGGCTACACCTTC.

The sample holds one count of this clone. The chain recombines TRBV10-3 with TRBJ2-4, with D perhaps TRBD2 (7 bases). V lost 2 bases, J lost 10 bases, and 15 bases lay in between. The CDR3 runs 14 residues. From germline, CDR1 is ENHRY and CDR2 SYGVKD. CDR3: CAISEAYRGGIQYF. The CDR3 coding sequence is TGTGCCATCAGTGAGGCTTATAGGGGGGGAATTCAGTACTTC.

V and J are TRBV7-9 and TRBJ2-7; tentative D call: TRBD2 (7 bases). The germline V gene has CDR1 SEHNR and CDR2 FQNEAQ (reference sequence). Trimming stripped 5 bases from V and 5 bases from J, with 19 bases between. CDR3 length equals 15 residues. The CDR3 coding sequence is TGTGCCAGCAGCCCCCGGGGATTAGGGGGGGACGAGCAGTACTTC. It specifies CASSPRGLGGDEQYF.

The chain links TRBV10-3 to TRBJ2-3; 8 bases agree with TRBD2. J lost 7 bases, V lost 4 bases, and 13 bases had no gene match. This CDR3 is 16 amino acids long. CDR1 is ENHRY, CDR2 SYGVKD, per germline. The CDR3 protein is CAISGVGGAEVYTQYF. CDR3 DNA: TGTGCCATCAGTGGCGTCGGGGGGGCCGAGGTGTATACGCAGTATTTT.

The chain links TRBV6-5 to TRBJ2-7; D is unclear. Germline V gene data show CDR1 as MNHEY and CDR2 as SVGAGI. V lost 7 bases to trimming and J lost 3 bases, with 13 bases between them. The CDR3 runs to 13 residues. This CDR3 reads CASKTPAGYEQYF. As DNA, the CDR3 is TGTGCCAGCAAGACCCCGGCAGGCTACGAGCAGTACTTC.

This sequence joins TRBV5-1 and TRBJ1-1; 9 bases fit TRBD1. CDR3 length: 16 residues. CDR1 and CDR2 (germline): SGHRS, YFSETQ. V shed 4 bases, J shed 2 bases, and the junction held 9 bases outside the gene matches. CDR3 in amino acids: CASSPGQGTANTEAFF. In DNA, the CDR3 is TGCGCCAGCAGCCCCGGACAGGGGACGGCCAACACTGAAGCTTTCTTT.

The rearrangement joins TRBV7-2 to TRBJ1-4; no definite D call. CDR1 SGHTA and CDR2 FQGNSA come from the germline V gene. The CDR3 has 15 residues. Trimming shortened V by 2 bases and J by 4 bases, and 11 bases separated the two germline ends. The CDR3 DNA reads TGTGCCAGCAGCTTAACTGGCGGTCTTAATGAAAAACTGTTTTTT. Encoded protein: CASSLTGGLNEKLFF. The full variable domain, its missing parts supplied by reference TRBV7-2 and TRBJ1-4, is GAGVSQSPSNKVTEKGKDVELRCDPISGHTALYWYRQSLGQGLEFLIYFQGNSAPDKSGLPSDRFSAERTGGSVSTLTIQRTQQEDSAVYLCASSLTGGLNEKLFFGSGTQLSVL.

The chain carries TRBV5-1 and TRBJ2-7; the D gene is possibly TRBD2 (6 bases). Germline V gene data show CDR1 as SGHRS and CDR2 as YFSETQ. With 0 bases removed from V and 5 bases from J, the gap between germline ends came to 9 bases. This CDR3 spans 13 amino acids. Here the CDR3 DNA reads TGCGCCAGCAGCTTGGTGGGCGGGGACGAGCAGTACTTC. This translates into CASSLVGGDEQYF.

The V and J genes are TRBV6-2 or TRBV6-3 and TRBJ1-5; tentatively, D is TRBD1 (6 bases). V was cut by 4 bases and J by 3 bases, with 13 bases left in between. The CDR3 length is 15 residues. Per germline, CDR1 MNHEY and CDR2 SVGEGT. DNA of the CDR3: TGTGCCAGCAGTTCGTTCGGGGGGGCCAATCAGCCCCAGCATTTT. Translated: CASSSFGGANQPQHF.

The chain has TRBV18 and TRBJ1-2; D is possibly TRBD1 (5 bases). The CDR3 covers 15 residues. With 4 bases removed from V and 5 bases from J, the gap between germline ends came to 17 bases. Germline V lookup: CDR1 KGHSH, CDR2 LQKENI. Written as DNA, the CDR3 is TGTGCCAGCTCACGGGGGGGTACCGGATCGTATGGCTACACCTTC. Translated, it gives CASSRGGTGSYGYTF. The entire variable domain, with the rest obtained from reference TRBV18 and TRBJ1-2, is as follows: NAGVMQNPRHLVRRRGQEARLRCSPMKGHSHVYWYRQLPEEGLKFMVYLQKENIIDESGMPKERFSAEFPKEGPSILRIQQVVRGDSAAYFCASSRGGTGSYGYTFGSGTRLTVV.

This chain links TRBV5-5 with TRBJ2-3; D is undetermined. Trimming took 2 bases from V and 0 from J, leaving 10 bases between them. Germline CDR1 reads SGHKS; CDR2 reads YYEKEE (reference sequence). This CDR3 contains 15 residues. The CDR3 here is CASSFSATSTDTQYF. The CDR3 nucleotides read TGTGCCAGCAGCTTTTCCGCTACTAGCACAGATACGCAGTATTTT.

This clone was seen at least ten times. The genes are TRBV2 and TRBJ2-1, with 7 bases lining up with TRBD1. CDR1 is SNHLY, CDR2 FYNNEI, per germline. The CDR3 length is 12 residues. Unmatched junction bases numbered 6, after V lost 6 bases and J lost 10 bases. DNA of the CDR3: TGTGCCAGCAGCGTCGACAGGGAAGAGCAGTTCTTC. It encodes CASSVDREEQFF.

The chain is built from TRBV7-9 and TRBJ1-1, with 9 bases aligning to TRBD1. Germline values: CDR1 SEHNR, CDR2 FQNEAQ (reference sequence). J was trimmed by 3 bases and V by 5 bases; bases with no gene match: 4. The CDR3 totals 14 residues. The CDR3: CASSPDRGDTEAFF. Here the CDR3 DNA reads TGTGCCAGCAGCCCTGACAGGGGGGACACTGAAGCTTTCTTT.

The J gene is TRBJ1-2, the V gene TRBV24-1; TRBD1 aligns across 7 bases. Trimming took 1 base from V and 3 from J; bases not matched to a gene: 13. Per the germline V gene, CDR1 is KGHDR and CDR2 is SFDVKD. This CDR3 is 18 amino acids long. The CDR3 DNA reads TGTGCCACCAGTGATTTCAACCCCCAGGGGGAGGATGACTATGGCTACACCTTC. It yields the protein CATSDFNPQGEDDYGYTF.

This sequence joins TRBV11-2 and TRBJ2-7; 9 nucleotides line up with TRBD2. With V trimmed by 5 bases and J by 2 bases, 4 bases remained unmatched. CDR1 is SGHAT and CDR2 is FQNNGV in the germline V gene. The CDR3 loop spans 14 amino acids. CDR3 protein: CASSPSGTAYEQYF. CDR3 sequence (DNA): TGTGCCAGCAGCCCTAGCGGGACGGCCTACGAGCAGTACTTC.

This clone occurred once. In nucleotides, the CDR3 is TGTGCCATCAGTGAAGGAGGCAAGTATAGCAATCAGCCCCAGCATTTT. Its protein product is CAISEGGKYSNQPQHF. The rearrangement uses TRBV10-3 and TRBJ1-5, with no clear D. Looked up from germline, CDR1 is ENHRY and CDR2 is SYGVKD. The CDR3 is made up of 16 amino acids. V was trimmed by 3 bases and J by 0 bases, leaving 12 bases between them.

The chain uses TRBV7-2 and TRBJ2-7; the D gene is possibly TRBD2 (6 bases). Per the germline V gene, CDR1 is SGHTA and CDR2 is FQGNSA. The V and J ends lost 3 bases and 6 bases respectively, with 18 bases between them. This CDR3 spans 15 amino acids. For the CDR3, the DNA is TGTGCCAGCAGCTTCCTGGCGGGTGCGGGGTTCGAGCAGTACTTC. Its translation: CASSFLAGAGFEQYF.

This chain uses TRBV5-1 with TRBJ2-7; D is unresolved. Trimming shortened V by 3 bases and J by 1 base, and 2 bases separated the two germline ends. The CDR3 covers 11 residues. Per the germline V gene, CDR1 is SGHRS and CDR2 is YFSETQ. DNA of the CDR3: TGCGCCAGCAGCTCTTCCTACGAGCAGTACTTC. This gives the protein CASSSSYEQYF.

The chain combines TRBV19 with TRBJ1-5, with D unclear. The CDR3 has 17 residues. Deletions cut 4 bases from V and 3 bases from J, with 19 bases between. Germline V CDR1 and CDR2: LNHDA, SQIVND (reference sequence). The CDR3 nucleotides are TGTGCCAGTAGTACCCTTCTCACGAGGGTAACCAATCAGCCCCAGCATTTT. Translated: CASSTLLTRVTNQPQHF. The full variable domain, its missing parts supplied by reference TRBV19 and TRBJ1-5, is DGGITQSPKYLFRKEGQNVTLSCEQNLNHDAMYWYRQDPGQGLRLIYYSQIVNDFQKGDIAEGYSVSREKKESFPLTVTSAQKNPTAFYLCASSTLLTRVTNQPQHFGDGTRLSIL.

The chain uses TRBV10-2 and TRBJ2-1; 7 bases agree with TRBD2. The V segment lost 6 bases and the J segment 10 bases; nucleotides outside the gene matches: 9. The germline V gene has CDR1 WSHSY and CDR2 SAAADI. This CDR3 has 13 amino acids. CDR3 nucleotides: TGCGCCAGCAGCCTCGGGCCCGGGGGGGAGCAGTTCTTC. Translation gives CASSLGPGGEQFF.

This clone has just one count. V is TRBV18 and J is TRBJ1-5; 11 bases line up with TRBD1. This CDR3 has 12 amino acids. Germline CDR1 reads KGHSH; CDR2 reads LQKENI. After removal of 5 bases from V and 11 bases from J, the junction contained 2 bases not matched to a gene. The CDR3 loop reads CASSGDRGAQHF. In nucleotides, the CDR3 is TGTGCCAGCTCAGGGGACAGGGGGGCCCAGCATTTT. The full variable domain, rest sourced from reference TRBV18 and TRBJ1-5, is NAGVMQNPRHLVRRRGQEARLRCSPMKGHSHVYWYRQLPEEGLKFMVYLQKENIIDESGMPKERFSAEFPKEGPSILRIQQVVRGDSAAYFCASSGDRGAQHFGDGTRLSIL.

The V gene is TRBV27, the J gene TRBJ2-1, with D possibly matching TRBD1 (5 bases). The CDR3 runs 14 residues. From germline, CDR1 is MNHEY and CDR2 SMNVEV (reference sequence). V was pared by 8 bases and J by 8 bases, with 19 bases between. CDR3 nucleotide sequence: TGTGCCAGCGGGTTCTTTGCAGGGATAGATGAGCAGTTCTTC. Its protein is CASGFFAGIDEQFF.

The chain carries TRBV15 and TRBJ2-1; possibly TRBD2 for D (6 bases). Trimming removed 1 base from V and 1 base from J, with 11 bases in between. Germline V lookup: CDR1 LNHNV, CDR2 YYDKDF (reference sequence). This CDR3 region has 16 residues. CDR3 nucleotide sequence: TGTGCCACCAGCAGAGTCGGCAGCGGGTCCTACAATGAGCAGTTCTTC. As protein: CATSRVGSGSYNEQFF.

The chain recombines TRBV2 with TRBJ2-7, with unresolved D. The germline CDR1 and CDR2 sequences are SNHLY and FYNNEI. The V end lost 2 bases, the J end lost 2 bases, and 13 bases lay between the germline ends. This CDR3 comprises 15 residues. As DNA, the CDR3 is TGTGCCAGCAGTGAACAGGAAACCTTTACCTACGAGCAGTACTTC. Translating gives CASSEQETFTYEQYF.

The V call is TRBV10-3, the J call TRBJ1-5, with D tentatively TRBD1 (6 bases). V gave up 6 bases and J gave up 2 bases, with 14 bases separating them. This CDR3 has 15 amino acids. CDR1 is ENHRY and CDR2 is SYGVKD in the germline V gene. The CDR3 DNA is TGTGCCATCAGCCAAGGGGGTCTCGGCAATCAGCCCCAGCATTTT. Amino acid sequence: CAISQGGLGNQPQHF.